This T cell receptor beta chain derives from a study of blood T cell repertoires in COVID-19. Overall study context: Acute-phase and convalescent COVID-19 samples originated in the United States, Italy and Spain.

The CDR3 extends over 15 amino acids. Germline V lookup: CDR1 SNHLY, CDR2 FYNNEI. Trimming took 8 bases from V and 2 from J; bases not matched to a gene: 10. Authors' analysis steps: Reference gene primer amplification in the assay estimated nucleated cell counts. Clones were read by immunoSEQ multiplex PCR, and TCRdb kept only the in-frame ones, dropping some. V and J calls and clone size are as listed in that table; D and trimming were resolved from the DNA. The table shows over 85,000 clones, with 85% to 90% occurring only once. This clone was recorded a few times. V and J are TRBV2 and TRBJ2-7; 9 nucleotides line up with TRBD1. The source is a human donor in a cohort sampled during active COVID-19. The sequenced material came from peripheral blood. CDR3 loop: CASDDGGQGPYEQYF. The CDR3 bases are TGTGCCAGCGATGATGGGGGACAGGGTCCCTACGAGCAGTACTTC. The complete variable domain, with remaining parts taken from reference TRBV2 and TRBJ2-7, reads EPEVTQTPSHQVTQMGQEVILRCVPISNHLYFYWYRQILGQKVEFLVSFYNNEISEKSEIFDDQFSVERPDGSNFTLKIRSTKLEDSAMYFCASDDGGQGPYEQYFGPGTRLTVT.